These 15 T cell receptor beta chains came from one sample sequenced in a study of tumor-infiltrating lymphocytes in primary liver carcinoma. The investigators made TCR beta cDNA from about 500 ng total RNA, using a constant-region primer. Construction of TCR beta libraries relied on three successive nested multiplex PCR rounds employing slightly modified ARM-PCR. For approximately 10 cycles apiece, the opening two PCR rounds ran with TRBV1-TRBV30 forward primers and a C-beta reverse primer. Via MiXCR, TCRdb re-called the multiplex PCR reads, giving one row per CDR3 protein. The sample holds about 43,000 distinct CDR3 sequences, around 70% seen once. Co-extraction of RNA and DNA was performed on 20-30 mg of unsorted bulk tissue. Sequenced sample: liver tumor tissue from sampling region 2. Regarding subset: tumor region T2, inferior pole. These receptors were taken from a man in his forties with primary liver carcinoma and hepatitis B virus infection.

The chain employs TRBV29-1 and TRBJ2-1; D perhaps matches TRBD1 (6 bases). The V end was cut by 4 bases, the J end by 3 bases, with 16 bases between. The V gene's germline CDR1 is SQVTM and CDR2 ANQGSEA. This CDR3 comprises 15 residues. CDR3 nucleotide sequence: TGCAGCGTTGGACAGGCGGTAGGGTTCTACAATGAGCAGTTCTTC. It is translated as CSVGQAVGFYNEQFF.

V and J are TRBV29-1 and TRBJ2-7; D remains ambiguous. Germline V gene data show CDR1 as SQVTM and CDR2 as ANQGSEA. The V end lost 7 bases, the J end lost 2 bases, and 24 bases lay between the germline ends. This CDR3 has 16 residues. The CDR3: CSATTFETGTPYEQYF. The CDR3 coding sequence is TGCAGCGCCACGACATTTGAGACCGGCACTCCCTACGAGCAGTACTTC.

V usage is TRBV6-2 or TRBV6-3 and J usage is TRBJ2-1; TRBD1 matches 8 bases. V trimming: 9 bases; J trimming: 3 bases; junction bases outside the gene matches: 10. The CDR3 has 15 residues. Looked up from germline, CDR1 is MNHEY and CDR2 is SVGEGT. In nucleotides, the CDR3 is TGTGCCAGTAGCTTAATCGACAGGGGCTACAATGAGCAGTTCTTC. Its translation: CASSLIDRGYNEQFF.

The chain uses TRBV6-5 and TRBJ1-2; 7 bases are a match to TRBD1. The CDR3 consists of 17 residues. With V trimmed by 8 bases and J by 4 bases, 19 bases remained unmatched. Germline CDR1 is MNHEY and CDR2 is SVGAGI. The CDR3, as DNA: TGTGCCAGCCAGGGGGGACGAGGGGATCGATTCGGCTATGGCTACACCTTC. Amino acids: CASQGGRGDRFGYGYTF.

Regarding this clonotype: Its ends do not fully match the called genes, so a read error is possible. The chain has TRBV11-3 and TRBJ2-1, with D perhaps TRBD2 (6 bases). The CDR3 is 17 amino acids. The V gene's germline CDR1 is SGHNT and CDR2 YENEEA. Here the CDR3 reads CSSSLGVPGLHHNGQFF. The CDR3 nucleotides are TGTAGCAGCAGCTTAGGCGTACCGGGACTCCACCACAATGGGCAGTTCTTC.

Worth noting for this clonotype: One end of the junction varies from germline; a read error may be responsible. This chain connects TRBV5-1 to TRBJ1-1, with D perhaps TRBD1 (5 bases). This CDR3 comprises 15 residues. From germline, CDR1 is SGHRS and CDR2 YFSETQ. DNA of the CDR3: TGTGCCGGCAGCTTGGCCGGAGGGGCAAGGACTGAAGCTTTCTTT. It yields the protein CAGSLAGGARTEAFF.

Comments on this clonotype: The junction does not match germline at one end; this may be a read error. V is TRBV4-3 and J is TRBJ2-3, with 8 nucleotides matching TRBD2. The CDR3 runs to 20 residues. The germline V gene has CDR1 LGHNA and CDR2 YSLEER. CDR3 loop: CVSSQDLPSGTSGRADMQYF. CDR3 nucleotides: TGCGTCAGCAGCCAAGATCTTCCCTCCGGGACAAGCGGGAGAGCAGATATGCAGTATTTT.

In the case of this clonotype: The junction and the germline gene differ at one end; a read error may be behind it. The chain carries TRBV14 and TRBJ2-7; 16 bases agree with TRBD2. The length of the CDR3 is 19 residues. Germline assignment: CDR1 SGHDN and CDR2 FVKESK. DNA of the CDR3: TGTGTGAGCAGCCAAGGGACTAGCGGGAGGGCCCTGAAGTACTACGAACAGTACTTC. It is translated as CVSSQGTSGRALKYYEQYF.

As for this clonotype: At one boundary the junction diverges from the germline segment, which might be a read error. V is TRBV29-1 and J is TRBJ2-3; possible D gene TRBD2, 6 bases. The CDR3 spans 15 residues. The germline V gene has CDR1 SQVTM and CDR2 ANQGSEA. The CDR3 DNA is TGTAGCGTTGAGGGCGGGGCCGGTATCAGAGATACGCAGTATTTT. Translation gives CSVEGGAGIRDTQYF.

Turning to this clonotype: A much larger clone sits a single nucleotide away, making a read error possible. This sequence joins TRBV7-2 and TRBJ2-2; D gene uncertain. The CDR3 is 14 residues long. V lost 3 bases and J lost 6, with 11 bases in between. The germline V gene encodes CDR1 SGHTA and CDR2 FQGNSA. CDR3 in amino acids: CASSFEWHPGELFF. The CDR3 DNA sequence: TGTGCCAGCAGCTTCGAGTGGCACCCCGGGGAGCTGTTTTTT.

This clonotype has only one observation. Its ends do not fully match the called genes, so a read error is possible. The rearrangement joins TRBV5-1 to TRBJ2-3; D is possibly TRBD1 (5 bases). This CDR3 has 14 residues. The germline gives CDR1 SGHRS, CDR2 YFSETQ. The CDR3 DNA reads as TGCGCCGGCAGCTTTAATGACAGTCCGGATATGCAGTATTTT. This sequence encodes CAGSFNDSPDMQYF.

On this clonotype itself: A clone one base away is much larger, so this may be a read error. The chain has TRBV2 and TRBJ2-3, with a possible D match to TRBD2 (6 bases). Germline V CDR1 and CDR2: SNHLY, FYNNEI. The V and J ends lost 9 bases and 8 bases respectively, with 18 bases between them. The CDR3 runs to 13 residues. The CDR3 here is CASSSAMRVTQYF. The CDR3 coding sequence is TGTGCCAGTTCTAGCGCGATGAGGGTTACGCAGTATTTT.

The table lists this clonotype with many counts. The chain carries TRBV4-3 and TRBJ2-3; no definite D call. The DNA end is a closer match to TRBJ1-5, so the J assignment may be wrong. The germline CDR1 and CDR2 sequences are LGHNA and YSLEER. The CDR3 has 14 residues. CDR3 sequence: CASSRRAFTDTQHF. The CDR3, as DNA: TGCGCCAGCAGCCGACGGGCTTTCACAGATACGCAGCATTTT.

On this clonotype itself: A read error is likely, as this CDR3 ends without the conserved phenylalanine or tryptophan. The DNA is omitted, as the CDR3 cannot be located on it reliably, and the CDR3 follows TCRdb's listing. The chain couples TRBV29-1 to TRBJ1-1; TRBD1, the table's D call, was not compared with the DNA. The CDR3 contains 12 residues when both ends are counted. CDR1 SQVTM and CDR2 ANQGSEA come from the germline V gene. This CDR3 reads CSVESGVTKPFS.

A word on this clonotype: The CDR3 does not end in the conserved phenylalanine or tryptophan, so this is likely a read error. The limits of the CDR3 on the DNA are not certain, so only TCRdb's listed CDR3 is given. The V and J genes are TRBV4-2 and TRBJ2-7. The CDR3 contains 15 residues when both ends are counted. Germline CDR1 and CDR2: LGHNA and YNFKEQ. CDR3 loop: CTSSQDKWSGYEQCL.